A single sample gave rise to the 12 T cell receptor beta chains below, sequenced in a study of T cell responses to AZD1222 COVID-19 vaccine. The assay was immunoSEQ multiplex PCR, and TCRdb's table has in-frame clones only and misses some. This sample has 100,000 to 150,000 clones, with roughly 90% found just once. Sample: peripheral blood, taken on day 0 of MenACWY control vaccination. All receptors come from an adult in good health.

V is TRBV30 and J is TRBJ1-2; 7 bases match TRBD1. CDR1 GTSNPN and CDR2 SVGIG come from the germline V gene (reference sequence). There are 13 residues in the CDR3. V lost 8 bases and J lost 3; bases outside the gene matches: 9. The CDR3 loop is CAGARDSDYGYTF. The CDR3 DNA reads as TGTGCCGGGGCCCGGGACAGTGACTATGGCTACACCTTC.

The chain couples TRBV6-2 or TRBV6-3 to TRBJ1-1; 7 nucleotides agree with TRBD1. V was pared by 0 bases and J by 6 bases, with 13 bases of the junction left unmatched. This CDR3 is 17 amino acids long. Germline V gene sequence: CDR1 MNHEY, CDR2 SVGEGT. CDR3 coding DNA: TGTGCCAGCAGTTACTCCGAAGCGGGGCAGGGGGTCGCTGAAGCTTTCTTT. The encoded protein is CASSYSEAGQGVAEAFF.

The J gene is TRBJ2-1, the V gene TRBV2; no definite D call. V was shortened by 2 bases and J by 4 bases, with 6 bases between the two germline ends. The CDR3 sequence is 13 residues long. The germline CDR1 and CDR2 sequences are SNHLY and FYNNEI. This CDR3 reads CASSEQIYNEQFF. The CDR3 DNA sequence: TGTGCCAGCAGTGAACAGATATACAATGAGCAGTTCTTC.

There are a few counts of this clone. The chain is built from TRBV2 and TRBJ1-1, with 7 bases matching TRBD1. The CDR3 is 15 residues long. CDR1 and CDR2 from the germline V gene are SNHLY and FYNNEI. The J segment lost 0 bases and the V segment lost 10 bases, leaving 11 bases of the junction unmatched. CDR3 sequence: CANTPQGLLNTEAFF. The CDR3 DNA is TGTGCCAACACCCCACAGGGGCTCTTGAACACTGAAGCTTTCTTT.

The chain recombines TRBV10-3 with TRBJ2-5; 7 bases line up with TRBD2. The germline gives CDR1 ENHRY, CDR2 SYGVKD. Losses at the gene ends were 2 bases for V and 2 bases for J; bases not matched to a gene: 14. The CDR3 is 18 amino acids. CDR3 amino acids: CAISERGGASGGQETQYF. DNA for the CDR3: TGTGCCATCAGTGAGAGGGGCGGGGCTAGCGGTGGACAAGAGACCCAGTACTTC.

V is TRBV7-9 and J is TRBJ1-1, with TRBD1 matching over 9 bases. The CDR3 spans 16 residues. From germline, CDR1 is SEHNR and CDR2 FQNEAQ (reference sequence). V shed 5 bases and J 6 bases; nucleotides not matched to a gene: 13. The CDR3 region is CASSPGGTGGIAEAFF. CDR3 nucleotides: TGTGCCAGCAGCCCGGGGGGCACAGGGGGCATCGCTGAAGCTTTCTTT.

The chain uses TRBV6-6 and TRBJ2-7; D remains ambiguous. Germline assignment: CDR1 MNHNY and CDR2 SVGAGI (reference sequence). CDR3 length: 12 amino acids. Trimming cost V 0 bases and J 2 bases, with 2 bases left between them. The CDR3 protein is CASSYSTYEQYF. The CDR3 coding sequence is TGTGCCAGCAGTTACTCTACCTACGAGCAGTACTTC.

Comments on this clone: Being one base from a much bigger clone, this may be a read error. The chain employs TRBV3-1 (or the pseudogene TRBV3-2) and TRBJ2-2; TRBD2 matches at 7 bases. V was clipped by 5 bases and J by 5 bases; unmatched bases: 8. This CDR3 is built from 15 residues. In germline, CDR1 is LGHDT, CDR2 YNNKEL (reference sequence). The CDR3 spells CASSGGGGVTGELFF. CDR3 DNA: TGTGCCAGCAGCGGGGGGGGAGGCGTGACCGGGGAGCTGTTTTTT.

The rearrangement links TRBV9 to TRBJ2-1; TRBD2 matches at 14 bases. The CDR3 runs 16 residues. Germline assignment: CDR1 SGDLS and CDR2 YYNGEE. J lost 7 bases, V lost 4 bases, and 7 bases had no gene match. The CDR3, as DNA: TGTGCCAGCAGCCCGACCGGGACTAGCGGGAGTAATGAGCAGTTCTTC. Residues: CASSPTGTSGSNEQFF.

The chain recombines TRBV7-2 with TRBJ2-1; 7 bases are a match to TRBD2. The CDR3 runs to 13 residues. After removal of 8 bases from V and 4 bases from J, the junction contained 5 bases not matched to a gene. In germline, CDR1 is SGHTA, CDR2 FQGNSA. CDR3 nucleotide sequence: TGTGCCAGCGCGGGCGGGAGTTACAATGAGCAGTTCTTC. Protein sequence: CASAGGSYNEQFF.

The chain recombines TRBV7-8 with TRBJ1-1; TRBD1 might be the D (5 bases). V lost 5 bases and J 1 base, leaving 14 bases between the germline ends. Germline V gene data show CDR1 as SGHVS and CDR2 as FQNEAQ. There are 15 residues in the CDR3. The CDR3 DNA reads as TGTGCCAGCAGCCTTCGGGGGACGCGGAACACTGAAGCTTTCTTT. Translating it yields CASSLRGTRNTEAFF. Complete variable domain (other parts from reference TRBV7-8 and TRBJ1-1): GAGVSQSPRYKVAKRGQDVALRCDPISGHVSLFWYQQALGQGPEFLTYFQNEAQLDKSGLPSDRFFAERPEGSVSTLKIQRTQQEDSAVYLCASSLRGTRNTEAFFGQGTRLTVV.

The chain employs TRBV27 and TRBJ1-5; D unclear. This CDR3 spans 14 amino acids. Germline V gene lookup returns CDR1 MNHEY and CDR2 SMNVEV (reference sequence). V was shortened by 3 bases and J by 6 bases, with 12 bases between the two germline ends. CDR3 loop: CASSFRGNGQPQHF. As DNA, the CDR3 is TGTGCCAGCAGTTTCCGGGGAAACGGTCAGCCCCAGCATTTT.